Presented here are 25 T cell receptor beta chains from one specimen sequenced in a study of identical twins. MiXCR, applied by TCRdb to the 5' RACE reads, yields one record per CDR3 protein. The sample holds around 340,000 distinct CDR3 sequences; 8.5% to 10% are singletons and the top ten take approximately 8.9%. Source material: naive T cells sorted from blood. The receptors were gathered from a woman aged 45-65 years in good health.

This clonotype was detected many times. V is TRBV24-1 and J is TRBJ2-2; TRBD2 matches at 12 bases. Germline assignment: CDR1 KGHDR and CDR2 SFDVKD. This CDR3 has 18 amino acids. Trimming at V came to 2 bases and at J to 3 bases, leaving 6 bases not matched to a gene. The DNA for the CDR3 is TGTGCCACCAGTGATTGGTCTCCTAGCGGGAGGGACACCGGGGAGCTGTTTTTT. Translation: CATSDWSPSGRDTGELFF.

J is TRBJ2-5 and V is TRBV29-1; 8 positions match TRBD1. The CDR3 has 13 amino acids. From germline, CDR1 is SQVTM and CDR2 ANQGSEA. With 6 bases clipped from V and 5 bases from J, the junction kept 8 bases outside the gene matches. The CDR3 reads CSVPRGLGETQYF. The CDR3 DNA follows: TGCAGCGTCCCCAGGGGGCTCGGGGAGACCCAGTACTTC. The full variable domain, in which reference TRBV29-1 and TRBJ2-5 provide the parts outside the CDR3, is SAVISQKPSRDICQRGTSLTIQCQVDSQVTMMFWYRQQPGQSLTLIATANQGSEATYESGFVIDKFPISRPNLTFSTLTVSNMSPEDSSIYLCSVPRGLGETQYFGPGTRLLVL.

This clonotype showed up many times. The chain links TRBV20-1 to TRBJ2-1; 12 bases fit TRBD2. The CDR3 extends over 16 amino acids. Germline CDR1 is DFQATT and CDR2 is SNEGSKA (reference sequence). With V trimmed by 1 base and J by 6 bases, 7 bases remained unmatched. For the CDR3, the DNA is TGCAGTGCTAGAGTCCCGACTAGCGGGAGTGCCAATGAGCAGTTCTTC. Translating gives CSARVPTSGSANEQFF.

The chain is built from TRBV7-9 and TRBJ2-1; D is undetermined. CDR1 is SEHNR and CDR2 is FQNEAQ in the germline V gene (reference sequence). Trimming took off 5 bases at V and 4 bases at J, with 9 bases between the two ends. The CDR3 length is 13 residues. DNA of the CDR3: TGTGCCAGCAGCCTAAGCGAGTACAATGAGCAGTTCTTC. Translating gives CASSLSEYNEQFF.

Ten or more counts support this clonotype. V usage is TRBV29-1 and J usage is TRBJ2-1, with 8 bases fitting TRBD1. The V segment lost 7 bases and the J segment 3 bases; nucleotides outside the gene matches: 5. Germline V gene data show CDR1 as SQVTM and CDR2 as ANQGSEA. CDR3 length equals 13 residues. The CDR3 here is CSATGANYNEQFF. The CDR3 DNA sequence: TGCAGCGCGACAGGGGCTAACTACAATGAGCAGTTCTTC.

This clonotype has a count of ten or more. This CDR3 reads CASSSGDRVWSEAFF. The CDR3 bases are TGTGCCAGCAGCTCAGGGGACAGGGTTTGGTCGGAAGCTTTCTTT. The V and J genes are TRBV11-2 and TRBJ1-1; 9 positions match TRBD1. The trim removed 4 bases at V and 8 bases at J, leaving 11 bases unmatched. The CDR3 runs 15 residues. The V gene's germline CDR1 is SGHAT and CDR2 FQNNGV.

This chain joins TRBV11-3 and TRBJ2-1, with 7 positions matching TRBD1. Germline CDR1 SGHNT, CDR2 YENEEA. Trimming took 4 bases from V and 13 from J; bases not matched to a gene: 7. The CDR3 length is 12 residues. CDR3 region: CASSSYGQDQFF. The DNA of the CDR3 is TGTGCCAGCAGCTCATATGGACAGGATCAGTTCTTC. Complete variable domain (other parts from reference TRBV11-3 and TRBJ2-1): EAGVVQSPRYKIIEKKQPVAFWCNPISGHNTLYWYLQNLGQGPELLIRYENEEAVDDSQLPKDRFSAERLKGVDSTLKIQPAELGDSAVYLCASSSYGQDQFFGPGTRLTVL.

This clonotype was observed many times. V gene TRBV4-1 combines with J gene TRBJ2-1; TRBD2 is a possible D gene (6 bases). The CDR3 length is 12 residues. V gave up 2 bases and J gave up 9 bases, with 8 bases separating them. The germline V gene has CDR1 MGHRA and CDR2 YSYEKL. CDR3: CASSQLASEQFF. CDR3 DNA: TGCGCCAGCAGCCAACTAGCGAGTGAGCAGTTCTTC.

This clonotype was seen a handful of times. The CDR3 loop reads CASSFLAGAAYEQYV. In DNA, the CDR3 is TGTGCCAGCAGTTTCTTAGCGGGAGCGGCATACGAGCAGTACGTC. The chain has TRBV27 and TRBJ2-7, with TRBD2 matching over 9 bases. V was pared by 3 bases and J by 4 bases, with 7 bases of the junction left unmatched. The CDR3 is 15 amino acids. CDR1 is MNHEY and CDR2 is SMNVEV in the germline V gene (reference sequence).

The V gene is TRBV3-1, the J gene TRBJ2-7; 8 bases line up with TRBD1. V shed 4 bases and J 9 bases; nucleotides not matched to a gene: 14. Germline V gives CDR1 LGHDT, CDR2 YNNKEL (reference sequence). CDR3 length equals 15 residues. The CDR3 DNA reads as TGTGCCAGCAGCCGATGGGGGGAGACAGGGGATTGGCAGTACTTC. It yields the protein CASSRWGETGDWQYF.

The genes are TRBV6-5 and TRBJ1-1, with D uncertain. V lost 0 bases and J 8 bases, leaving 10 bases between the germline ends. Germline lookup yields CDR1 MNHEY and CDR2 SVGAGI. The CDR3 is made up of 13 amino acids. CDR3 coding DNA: TGTGCCAGCAGTTACTCAGTCGGGCAGGAAGCTTTCTTT. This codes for CASSYSVGQEAFF.

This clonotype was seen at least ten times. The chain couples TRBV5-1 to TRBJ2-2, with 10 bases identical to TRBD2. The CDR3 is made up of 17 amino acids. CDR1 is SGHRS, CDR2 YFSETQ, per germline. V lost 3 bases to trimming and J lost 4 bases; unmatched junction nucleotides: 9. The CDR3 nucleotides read TGCGCCAGCAGCTCCACCCGGACTAGCGGCCTCACCGGGGAGCTGTTTTTT. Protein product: CASSSTRTSGLTGELFF.

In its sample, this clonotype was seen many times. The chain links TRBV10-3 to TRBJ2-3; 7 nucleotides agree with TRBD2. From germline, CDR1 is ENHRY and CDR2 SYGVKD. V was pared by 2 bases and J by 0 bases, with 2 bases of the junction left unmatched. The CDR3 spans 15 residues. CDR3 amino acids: CAISEAGRSTDTQYF. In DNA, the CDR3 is TGTGCCATCAGTGAGGCCGGGAGGAGCACAGATACGCAGTATTTT.

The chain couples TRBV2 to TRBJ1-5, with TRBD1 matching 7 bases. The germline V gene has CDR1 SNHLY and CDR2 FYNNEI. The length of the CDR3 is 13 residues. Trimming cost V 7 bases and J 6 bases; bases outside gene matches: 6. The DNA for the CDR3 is TGTGCCAGCAAGAGGGGGCTTTTTCAGCCCCAGCATTTT. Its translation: CASKRGLFQPQHF.

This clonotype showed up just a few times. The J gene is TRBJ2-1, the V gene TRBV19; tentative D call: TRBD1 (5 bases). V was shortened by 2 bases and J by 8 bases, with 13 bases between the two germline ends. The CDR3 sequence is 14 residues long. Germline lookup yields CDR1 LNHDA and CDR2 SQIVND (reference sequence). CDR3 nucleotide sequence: TGTGCCAGTAGTATAAATAACCCCAGGGATGAGCAGTTCTTC. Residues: CASSINNPRDEQFF.

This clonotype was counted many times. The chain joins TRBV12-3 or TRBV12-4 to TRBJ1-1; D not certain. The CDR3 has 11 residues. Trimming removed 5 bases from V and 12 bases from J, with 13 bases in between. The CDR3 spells CASSASSGTFF. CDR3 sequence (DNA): TGTGCCAGCAGTGCCTCATCAGGTACTTTCTTT.

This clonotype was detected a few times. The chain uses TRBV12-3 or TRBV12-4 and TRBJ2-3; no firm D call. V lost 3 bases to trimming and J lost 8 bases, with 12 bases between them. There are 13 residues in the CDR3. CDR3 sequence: CASSFPLRVTQYF. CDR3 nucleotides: TGTGCCAGCAGTTTTCCCCTTCGGGTTACGCAGTATTTT.

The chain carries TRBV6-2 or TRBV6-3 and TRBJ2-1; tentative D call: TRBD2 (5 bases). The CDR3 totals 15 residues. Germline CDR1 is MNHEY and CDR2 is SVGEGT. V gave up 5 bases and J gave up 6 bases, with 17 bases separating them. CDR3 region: CASSQTPVSGNEQFF. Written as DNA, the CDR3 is TGTGCCAGCAGTCAGACTCCGGTGAGCGGCAATGAGCAGTTCTTC.

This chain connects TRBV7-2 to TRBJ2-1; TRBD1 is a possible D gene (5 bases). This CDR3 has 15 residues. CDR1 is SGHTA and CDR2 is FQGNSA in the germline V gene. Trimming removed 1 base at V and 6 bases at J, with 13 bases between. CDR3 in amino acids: CASSLGGLTFNEQFF. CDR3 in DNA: TGTGCCAGCAGCTTAGGGGGCCTGACTTTCAATGAGCAGTTCTTC.

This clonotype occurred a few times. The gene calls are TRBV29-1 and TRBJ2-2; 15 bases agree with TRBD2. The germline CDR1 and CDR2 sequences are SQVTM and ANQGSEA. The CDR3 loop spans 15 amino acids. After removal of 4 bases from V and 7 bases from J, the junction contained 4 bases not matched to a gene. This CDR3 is CSVAGLAGGFGELFF. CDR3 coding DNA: TGCAGCGTTGCCGGACTAGCGGGAGGGTTCGGGGAGCTGTTTTTT.

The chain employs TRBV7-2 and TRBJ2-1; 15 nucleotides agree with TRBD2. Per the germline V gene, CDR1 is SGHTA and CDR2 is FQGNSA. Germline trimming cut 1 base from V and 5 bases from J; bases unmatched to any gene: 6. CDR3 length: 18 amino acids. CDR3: CASSLGGTSGRIDNEQFF. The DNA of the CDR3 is TGTGCCAGCAGCTTAGGGGGGACTAGCGGGAGGATAGACAATGAGCAGTTCTTC. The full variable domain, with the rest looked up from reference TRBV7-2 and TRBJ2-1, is GAGVSQSPSNKVTEKGKDVELRCDPISGHTALYWYRQSLGQGLEFLIYFQGNSAPDKSGLPSDRFSAERTGGSVSTLTIQRTQQEDSAVYLCASSLGGTSGRIDNEQFFGPGTRLTVL.

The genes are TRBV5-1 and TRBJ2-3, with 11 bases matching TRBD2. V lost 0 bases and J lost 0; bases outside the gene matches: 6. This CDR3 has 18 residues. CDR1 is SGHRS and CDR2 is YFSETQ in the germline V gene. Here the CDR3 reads CASSLAGTSGPSTDTQYF. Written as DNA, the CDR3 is TGCGCCAGCAGCTTGGCCGGGACTAGCGGCCCTAGCACAGATACGCAGTATTTT.

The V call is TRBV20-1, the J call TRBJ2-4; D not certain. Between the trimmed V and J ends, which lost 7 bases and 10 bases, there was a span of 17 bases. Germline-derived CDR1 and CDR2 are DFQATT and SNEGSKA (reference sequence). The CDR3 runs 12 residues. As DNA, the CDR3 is TGCAGTGTCGGACGTCTGGTGGGGATTCAGTACTTC. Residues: CSVGRLVGIQYF.

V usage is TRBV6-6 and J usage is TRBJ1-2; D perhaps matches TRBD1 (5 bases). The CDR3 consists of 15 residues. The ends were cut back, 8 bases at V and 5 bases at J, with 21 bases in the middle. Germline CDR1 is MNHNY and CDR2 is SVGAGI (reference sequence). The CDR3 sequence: CASRGWGGRGYGYTF. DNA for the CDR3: TGTGCCAGCCGGGGGTGGGGAGGGAGAGGGTATGGCTACACCTTC.

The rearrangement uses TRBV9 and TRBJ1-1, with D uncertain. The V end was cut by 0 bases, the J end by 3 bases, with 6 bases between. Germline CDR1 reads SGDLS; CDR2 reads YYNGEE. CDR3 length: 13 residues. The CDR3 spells CASSVARDTEAFF. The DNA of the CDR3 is TGTGCCAGCAGCGTAGCTCGGGACACTGAAGCTTTCTTT.